This is a list of T cell receptor beta chains from one sample in a study of beta chain features in type 1 diabetes. TCRdb keeps only in-frame clones here, not all; method: immunoSEQ multiplex PCR. In the table there are 200,000 to 250,000 clones, around 14% of which are singletons. The sample taken for sequencing was naive CD4+ T cells from blood. The receptors derive from a woman aged 40 to 55 in good health. CDR3s include the opening cysteine and the closing phenylalanine or tryptophan. Fields, in order: V gene, J gene, clone size, D gene, CDR3 protein, CDR3 DNA. A D gene is named only where the DNA matches it firmly. Some rows mark clone size as missing; the rest say once, few, many or name a class of expanded clone.

V gene: TRBV10-2
J gene: TRBJ2-5
clone size: NA
D gene: NA
CDR3 protein: CASSRDKRETQYF
CDR3 DNA: TGCGCCAGCTCCCGGGACAAACGGGAGACCCAGTACTTC

V gene: TRBV5-1
J gene: TRBJ2-7
clone size: few
D gene: TRBD1
CDR3 protein: CASSLDRGSYEQYF
CDR3 DNA: TGCGCCAGCAGCTTGGACAGGGGTTCCTACGAGCAGTACTTC

V gene: TRBV19
J gene: TRBJ2-7
clone size: NA
D gene: NA
CDR3 protein: CASSTVATDSYEQYF
CDR3 DNA: TGTGCCAGTAGTACAGTTGCGACAGACTCCTACGAGCAGTACTTC

V gene: TRBV2
J gene: TRBJ1-1
clone size: NA
D gene: NA
CDR3 protein: CASRGGLGGGTEAFF
CDR3 DNA: TGTGCCAGCAGAGGGGGTTTAGGGGGGGGCACTGAAGCTTTCTTT

V gene: TRBV7-9
J gene: TRBJ2-7
clone size: NA
D gene: NA
CDR3 protein: CASSPRAGVAYEQYF
CDR3 DNA: TGTGCCAGCAGCCCTCGTGCAGGGGTGGCCTACGAGCAGTACTTC

V gene: TRBV18
J gene: TRBJ2-5
clone size: NA
D gene: TRBD2
CDR3 protein: CASSPISRGGTQYF
CDR3 DNA: TGTGCCAGCTCACCAATCAGTCGGGGGGGGACCCAGTACTTC

V gene: TRBV5-1
J gene: TRBJ2-7
clone size: NA
D gene: TRBD1
CDR3 protein: CASSPGTGSTYEQYF
CDR3 DNA: TGCGCCAGCAGCCCCGGGACAGGGAGCACCTACGAGCAGTACTTC

V gene: TRBV25-1
J gene: TRBJ1-1
clone size: few
D gene: NA
CDR3 protein: CASRGRGNTEAFF
CDR3 DNA: TGTGCCAGCAGAGGACGGGGGAACACTGAAGCTTTCTTT

V gene: TRBV4-3
J gene: TRBJ2-7
clone size: NA
D gene: NA
CDR3 protein: CASSQDARGAYEQYF
CDR3 DNA: TGCGCCAGCAGCCAAGATGCCCGGGGGGCGTACGAGCAGTACTTC

V gene: TRBV5-4
J gene: TRBJ2-2
clone size: many
D gene: NA
CDR3 protein: CASSLDQGSGELFF
CDR3 DNA: TGTGCCAGCAGCTTAGATCAGGGCTCCGGGGAGCTGTTTTTT

V gene: TRBV11-2
J gene: TRBJ1-3
clone size: NA
D gene: NA
CDR3 protein: CASSDWIGQGGGNTIYF
CDR3 DNA: TGTGCCAGCAGCGATTGGATAGGGCAGGGCGGAGGAAACACCATATATTTT

V gene: TRBV7-8
J gene: TRBJ2-5
clone size: NA
D gene: NA
CDR3 protein: CASSLDTDYQETQYF
CDR3 DNA: TGTGCCAGCAGCTTAGATACTGACTACCAAGAGACCCAGTACTTC

V gene: TRBV25-1
J gene: TRBJ2-5
clone size: NA
D gene: TRBD1
CDR3 protein: CASTGTGRDQETQYF
CDR3 DNA: TGTGCCAGCACCGGGACAGGGCGAGACCAAGAGACCCAGTACTTC

V gene: TRBV14
J gene: TRBJ1-2
clone size: few
D gene: NA
CDR3 protein: CASSQDLGGGGYTF
CDR3 DNA: TGTGCCAGCAGCCAAGATCTTGGGGGAGGAGGCTACACCTTC

V gene: TRBV9
J gene: TRBJ2-7
clone size: NA
D gene: TRBD2
CDR3 protein: CASSAKLAGDTYEQYF
CDR3 DNA: TGTGCCAGCAGCGCCAAACTAGCGGGGGATACCTACGAGCAGTACTTC

V gene: TRBV7-9
J gene: TRBJ2-3
clone size: NA
D gene: TRBD1
CDR3 protein: CASSPTGHLTDTQYF
CDR3 DNA: TGTGCCAGCAGCCCGACAGGGCACCTCACAGATACGCAGTATTTT

V gene: TRBV19
J gene: TRBJ1-5
clone size: NA
D gene: NA
CDR3 protein: CASTPIVQGSSNQPQHF
CDR3 DNA: TGTGCCAGTACCCCTATAGTCCAGGGTAGTAGCAATCAGCCCCAGCATTTT

V gene: TRBV18
J gene: TRBJ1-2
clone size: NA
D gene: TRBD1
CDR3 protein: CASSRDRGTANYGYTF
CDR3 DNA: TGTGCCAGCTCACGGGACAGGGGAACAGCTAACTATGGCTACACCTTC

V gene: TRBV15
J gene: TRBJ2-7
clone size: NA
D gene: TRBD1
CDR3 protein: CATSRPTGEEQYF
CDR3 DNA: TGTGCCACCAGCAGACCGACAGGGGAAGAGCAGTACTTC

V gene: TRBV27
J gene: TRBJ2-1
clone size: NA
D gene: TRBD2
CDR3 protein: CASSRGSGGAVEEQFF
CDR3 DNA: TGTGCCAGCAGCCGGGGGAGCGGGGGGGCCGTGGAAGAGCAGTTCTTC

V gene: TRBV7-6
J gene: TRBJ2-1
clone size: few
D gene: TRBD2
CDR3 protein: CASSSVAGGSYNEQFF
CDR3 DNA: TGTGCCAGCAGCTCCGTAGCGGGGGGGTCCTACAATGAGCAGTTCTTC

V gene: TRBV11-2
J gene: TRBJ2-7
clone size: NA
D gene: NA
CDR3 protein: CASSRSRNYEQYF
CDR3 DNA: TGTGCCAGCAGCCGGTCGAGGAACTACGAGCAGTACTTC

V gene: TRBV18
J gene: TRBJ1-6
clone size: NA
D gene: TRBD1
CDR3 protein: CASSPSNRGTNSPLHF
CDR3 DNA: TGTGCCAGCTCACCTAGTAACAGGGGCACCAATTCACCCCTCCACTTT